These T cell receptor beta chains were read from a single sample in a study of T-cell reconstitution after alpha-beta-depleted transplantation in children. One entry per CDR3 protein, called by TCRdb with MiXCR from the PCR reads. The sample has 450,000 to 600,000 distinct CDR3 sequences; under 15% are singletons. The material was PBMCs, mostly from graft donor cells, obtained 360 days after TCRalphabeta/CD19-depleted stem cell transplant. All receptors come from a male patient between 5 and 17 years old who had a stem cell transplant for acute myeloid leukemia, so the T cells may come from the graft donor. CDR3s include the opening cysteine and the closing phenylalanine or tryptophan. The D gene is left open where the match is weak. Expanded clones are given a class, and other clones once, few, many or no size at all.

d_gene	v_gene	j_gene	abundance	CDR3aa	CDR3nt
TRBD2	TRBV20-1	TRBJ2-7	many	CSALGGLLSYEQYF	TGCAGTGCCCTGGGGGGGTTGCTCTCCTACGAGCAGTACTTC
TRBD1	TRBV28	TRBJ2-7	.	CASSLFTGTGGYEQYF	TGTGCCAGCAGTTTATTCACCGGGACAGGGGGCTACGAGCAGTACTTC
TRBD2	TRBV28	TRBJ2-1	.	CASSSAGGVVEQFF	TGTGCCAGCAGTTCTGCGGGAGGCGTTGTTGAGCAGTTCTTC
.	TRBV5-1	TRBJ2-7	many	CASHLTTGSYEQYF	TGCGCCAGCCACCTGACGACAGGTTCCTACGAGCAGTACTTC
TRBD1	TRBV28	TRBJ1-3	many	CASSFWGTGSYSSGNTIYF	TGTGCCAGCAGTTTCTGGGGGACAGGGAGCTATTCCTCTGGAAACACCATATATTTT
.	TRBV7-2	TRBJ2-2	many	CASSVLPGASTGELFF	TGTGCCAGCAGCGTCCTTCCGGGGGCCAGCACCGGGGAGCTGTTTTTT
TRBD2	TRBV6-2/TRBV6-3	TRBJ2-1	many	CASSYGVGAGGPVNEQFF	TGTGCCAGCAGTTACGGCGTCGGGGCGGGAGGGCCTGTGAATGAGCAGTTCTTC
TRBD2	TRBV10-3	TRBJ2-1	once	CAISELGLAGENAYNEQFF	TGTGCCATCAGTGAGTTGGGACTAGCGGGAGAGAACGCCTACAATGAGCAGTTCTTC
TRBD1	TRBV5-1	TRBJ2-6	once	CASSSGTGGLAGANVLTF	TGCGCCAGCAGCTCCGGGACAGGGGGGTTAGCAGGGGCCAACGTCCTGACTTTC
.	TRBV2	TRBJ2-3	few	CASHRFTRGPDTQYF	TGTGCCAGCCATAGATTTACAAGGGGACCAGATACGCAGTATTTT
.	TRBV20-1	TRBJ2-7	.	CSANGQSSYEQYF	TGCAGTGCTAATGGGCAGAGCTCCTACGAGCAGTACTTC
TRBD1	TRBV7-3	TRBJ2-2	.	CASSLTGVRTGELFF	TGTGCCAGCAGCTTGACAGGGGTCCGCACCGGGGAGCTGTTTTTT